These 14 T cell receptor beta chains share one sample of origin, sequenced in a study of T cell responses to AZD1222 COVID-19 vaccine. Assay: immunoSEQ multiplex PCR; the TCRdb copy retains only in-frame clones and omits some. The sample records under 200,000 clones, about nine tenths being singletons. Sequenced material: peripheral blood, taken on day 0 of AZD1222 vaccination. These receptors originate from an adult in good health.

This sequence joins TRBV19 and TRBJ1-2; no clear D gene. Germline V lookup: CDR1 LNHDA, CDR2 SQIVND (reference sequence). The CDR3 extends over 17 amino acids. V was cut by 7 bases and J by 0 bases, with 21 bases left in between. As DNA, the CDR3 is TGTGCCAGTACCTCCCCGCGAGGTGGCGGCACTAACTATGGCTACACCTTC. Protein: CASTSPRGGGTNYGYTF.

This chain uses TRBV10-3 with TRBJ1-5, with 11 bases that match TRBD1. CDR3 size: 13 residues. Germline assignment: CDR1 ENHRY and CDR2 SYGVKD. The ends lost 7 bases at V and 5 bases at J; junction bases unmatched: 1. The CDR3 sequence is CAIKGQGDQPQHF. Here the CDR3 DNA reads TGTGCCATCAAGGGACAGGGGGATCAGCCCCAGCATTTT.

This clone was counted once. The chain employs TRBV27 and TRBJ2-7, with D perhaps matching TRBD2 (5 bases). CDR3 size: 16 residues. Trimming removed 6 bases at V and 3 bases at J, with 21 bases between. Germline V CDR1 and CDR2: MNHEY, SMNVEV (reference sequence). The chain's CDR3 is CASSIVTGNGHYEQYF. The CDR3 region has the DNA TGTGCCAGCAGCATCGTGACGGGAAACGGCCACTACGAGCAGTACTTC.

The V call is TRBV30, the J call TRBJ1-5; 8 bases match TRBD1. Germline trimming cut 1 base from V and 16 bases from J; bases unmatched to any gene: 15. The CDR3 has 14 amino acids. Germline values: CDR1 GTSNPN, CDR2 SVGIG (reference sequence). The CDR3 is CAWSALLDRGQLHF. For the CDR3, the DNA is TGTGCCTGGAGTGCCCTTTTAGACAGGGGCCAACTCCATTTT.

The chain combines TRBV5-1 with TRBJ1-2, with a possible D match to TRBD1 (5 bases). CDR3 size: 16 residues. The germline V and J ends were trimmed by 0 bases and 0 bases, with 12 bases remaining between them. The V gene's germline CDR1 is SGHRS and CDR2 YFSETQ. The CDR3 sequence is CASSLGGGQANYGYTF. The CDR3 DNA sequence: TGCGCCAGCAGCTTGGGCGGGGGTCAAGCTAACTATGGCTACACCTTC.

This clone was observed a single time. The chain couples TRBV7-2 to TRBJ1-1; D call uncertain. The CDR3 extends over 14 amino acids. CDR1 SGHTA and CDR2 FQGNSA come from the germline V gene. With 5 bases removed from V and 5 bases from J, the gap between germline ends came to 15 bases. CDR3 amino acids: CASSPKAGRTEAFF. CDR3 bases: TGTGCCAGCAGCCCAAAGGCAGGTCGAACTGAAGCTTTCTTT.

The chain recombines TRBV6-5 with TRBJ2-3, with D unresolved. The V end lost 5 bases, the J end lost 11 bases, and 11 bases lay between the germline ends. The V gene's germline CDR1 is MNHEY and CDR2 SVGAGI. The CDR3 is 11 residues long. CDR3 amino acids: CASSPGGVQYF. Here the CDR3 DNA reads TGTGCCAGCAGTCCTGGTGGGGTGCAGTATTTT.

V gene TRBV27 combines with J gene TRBJ1-5, with D perhaps matching TRBD1 (5 bases). V shed 5 bases and J shed 3 bases, with 14 bases lying between them. The length of the CDR3 is 15 residues. Germline V gene sequence: CDR1 MNHEY, CDR2 SMNVEV (reference sequence). CDR3 bases: TGTGCCAGCAGTCCGCGAACAGGATTCAATCAGCCCCAGCATTTT. It yields the protein CASSPRTGFNQPQHF.

The rearrangement joins TRBV7-2 to TRBJ1-2; 10 positions match TRBD1. V shed 1 base, J shed 2 bases, and the junction held 4 bases outside the gene matches. Per the germline V gene, CDR1 is SGHTA and CDR2 is FQGNSA. The CDR3 loop spans 16 amino acids. CDR3 protein: CASSLDTGQGNYGYTF. The CDR3 DNA reads as TGTGCCAGCAGCTTAGACACGGGACAGGGGAACTATGGCTACACCTTC.

The gene calls are TRBV6-2 or TRBV6-3 and TRBJ2-3; 16 bases map to TRBD2. V shed 6 bases and J 4 bases; nucleotides not matched to a gene: 13. CDR3 length: 19 amino acids. Germline V lookup: CDR1 MNHEY, CDR2 SVGEGT. The CDR3 bases are TGTGCCAGCAGCGAGACGACCGGGACTAGCGGGAGGGGTTCAGATACGCAGTATTTT. It encodes CASSETTGTSGRGSDTQYF.

The genes are TRBV11-2 and TRBJ2-7, with TRBD2 as a possible D gene (5 bases). The CDR3 is 15 amino acids. V lost 3 bases and J 0 bases, leaving 12 bases between the germline ends. The germline gives CDR1 SGHAT, CDR2 FQNNGV. The CDR3 region has the DNA TGTGCCAGCAGCTTGCGGACTTCGGGCTCCTACGAGCAGTACTTC. Its translation: CASSLRTSGSYEQYF.

This clone has only a few counts. V gene TRBV10-3 combines with J gene TRBJ1-2; the D is unclear. The CDR3 runs 15 residues. Deletions cut 4 bases from V and 4 bases from J, with 16 bases between. CDR1 and CDR2 from the germline V gene are ENHRY and SYGVKD. CDR3 coding DNA: TGTGCCATCAGTGGGTGGGTGCAAAGTCTCTATGGCTACACCTTC. Protein sequence: CAISGWVQSLYGYTF.

The chain carries TRBV7-2 and TRBJ2-1; the D gene is possibly TRBD2 (6 bases). CDR1 and CDR2 from the germline V gene are SGHTA and FQGNSA. V dropped 3 bases and J dropped 8 bases, with 20 bases sitting between them. The CDR3 length is 16 residues. DNA of the CDR3: TGTGCCAGCAGCTTGGCGGGATCTAAACCTAGGGATGAGCAGTTCTTC. Translated, it gives CASSLAGSKPRDEQFF. Full variable domain (rest looked up from reference TRBV7-2 and TRBJ2-1): GAGVSQSPSNKVTEKGKDVELRCDPISGHTALYWYRQSLGQGLEFLIYFQGNSAPDKSGLPSDRFSAERTGGSVSTLTIQRTQQEDSAVYLCASSLAGSKPRDEQFFGPGTRLTVL.

The J gene is TRBJ1-4, the V gene TRBV5-4, with 7 bases identical to TRBD1. Per germline, CDR1 SGHNT and CDR2 YYREEE (reference sequence). J was trimmed by 7 bases and V by 0 bases; bases with no gene match: 6. The CDR3 is made up of 15 amino acids. CDR3 region: CASSLATGRGEKLFF. As DNA, the CDR3 is TGTGCCAGCAGCTTGGCGACAGGGCGTGGTGAAAAACTGTTTTTT.